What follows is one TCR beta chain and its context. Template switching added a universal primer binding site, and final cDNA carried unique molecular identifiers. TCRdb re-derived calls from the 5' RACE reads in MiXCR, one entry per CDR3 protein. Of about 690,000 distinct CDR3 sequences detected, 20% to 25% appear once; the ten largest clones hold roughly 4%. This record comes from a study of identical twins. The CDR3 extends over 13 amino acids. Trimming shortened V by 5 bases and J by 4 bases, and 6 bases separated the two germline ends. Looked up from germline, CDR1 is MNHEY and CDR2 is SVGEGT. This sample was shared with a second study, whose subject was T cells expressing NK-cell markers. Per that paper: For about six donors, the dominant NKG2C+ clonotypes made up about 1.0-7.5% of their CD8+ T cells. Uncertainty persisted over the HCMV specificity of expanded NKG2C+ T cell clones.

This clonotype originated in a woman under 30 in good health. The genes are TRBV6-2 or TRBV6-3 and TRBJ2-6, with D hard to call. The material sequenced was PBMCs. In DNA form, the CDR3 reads TGTGCCAGCAGTGATTACGGGGCCAACGTCCTGACTTTC. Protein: CASSDYGANVLTF.